The entry that follows covers one T cell receptor beta chain sequence. The specificity of this receptor is unknown. This sample was included in a study of T cells expressing NK-cell markers (dated by TCRdb to 2020 to 2021). A note on the overall study: In sorted CD3+CD56+NKG2C+, CD3+CD56+NKG2C- and CD3+CD56-NKG2C+ T-cell subsets from eight donors, TCR beta-chain repertoires were profiled. Of the eight sequenced donors, seven were found to be HCMV-seropositive and one was found to be HCMV-seronegative. Randomly selected healthy volunteers, three men and five women, were used as the eight sequenced donors. Sequencing of the libraries produced 2 x 150 bp reads on Illumina HiSeq 2000/2500, MiSeq or NextSeq. The study at large found these results: Those dominant clonotypes were again the most abundant among CD3+CD56-NKG2C+ cells in a handful of donors, at about 28.3-65%. In a handful of donors, the dominant CD3+CD56+NKG2C+ clonotypes were found to rank among the top 10 CD8+ clonotypes and to make up 1.0-7.0% of CD8+ T cells. Whether the expanded NKG2C-expressing T cell clones were specific for HCMV antigens was left unclear.

The CDR3 spans 15 residues, from the cysteine through the phenylalanine. The coding DNA is unavailable. CDR1 and CDR2 were assigned from the germline V gene as MNHEY and SVGEGT. To determine HCMV serostatus, a commercial ELISA kit was used to detect HCMV-specific IgG in serum. Peripheral blood mononuclear cells were isolated from blood by Ficoll density gradient centrifugation. The reads were generated on an Illumina HiSeq 2000. TCR beta cDNA libraries were made by 5'RACE template switching that added a universal primer site and unique molecular identifiers. Synthesis of cDNA was primed from the TCR beta constant segment and was followed by two consecutive PCR amplification steps. In the authors' own workflow: MIGEC was used to demultiplex reads and group the reads by UMI, and MiTCR was used to assemble and quantify clonotypes. To remove erroneous sequences, TCR cDNA sequences were retained only when supported by two or more reads. Downstream repertoire analysis used the tcR package, and clonotypes were matched across fractions by CDR3 nucleotide sequence plus V segment. VDJmatch was used to annotate antigen specificity against VDJdb, with one amino acid substitution allowed in CDR3. After TCRdb reprocessed the reads, each CDR3 protein sequence was kept as one row, without DNA. These V and J calls derive from TCRdb rather than the authors' analysis. The sample's table covers about 260,000 distinct CDR3 sequences. Of the sample, around 0.37% falls within the top ten clones.

The clonotype comes from a man in his late teens or twenties in good health. Donor details come from another sample of the same person, matched by shared clones. The V gene is TRBV6-2 or TRBV6-3 and the J gene is TRBJ1-5; TCRdb's D gene call, TRBD1, goes unchecked for lack of DNA. Sequenced: blood T cells: a sorted CD56 or NKG2C T cell subset, CD4+ or CD8+ T cells, or bulk PBMC T cells (not recorded which). CDR3 reads: CASSSATEYNQPQHF.